A selection of T cell receptor beta chains follows, all from one sample in a study of Graves' ophthalmopathy and Graves' hyperthyroidism. MiXCR, applied by TCRdb to the multiplex PCR reads, yields one record per CDR3 protein. The table has 500,000 to 600,000 distinct CDR3 sequences, less than 40% seen once. Sequencing was performed on peripheral blood or thyroid tissue (not recorded which). The receptors shown here come from an adult man with Graves' hyperthyroidism. The CDR3 runs from the conserved cysteine through the conserved F or W. D genes are given only for firm matches. The listing skips clone size in some rows; elsewhere it reads once, few, many or a size class.

abundance,v_gene,j_gene,d_gene,CDR3nt,CDR3aa
-,TRBV7-2,TRBJ1-5,TRBD1,TGTGCCAGCAGCTTGAAAGGACAGGGGAGTGCTAGCAATCAGCCCCAGCATTTT,CASSLKGQGSASNQPQHF
many,TRBV20-1,TRBJ2-5,-,TGCAGTGCTAGAGTAGTGGAGACCCAGTACTTC,CSARVVETQYF
many,TRBV4-1,TRBJ2-7,-,TGCGCCAGCAGCCACCCAGGGGCCCGAGGCGAGCAGTACTTC,CASSHPGARGEQYF
many,TRBV6-5,TRBJ2-2,-,TGTGCCATCGGGCGAGGGGACCGGGAGCTGTTTTTT,CAIGRGDRELFF
-,TRBV25-1,TRBJ2-3,TRBD2,TGTGCCAGCAGTCTACTAGCGGGAGTTGCGGATACGCAGTATTTT,CASSLLAGVADTQYF
once,TRBV6-6,TRBJ2-7,TRBD1,TGTGCCAGCAGTTACTCGACAGGGTCAGGCTACGAGCAGTACTTC,CASSYSTGSGYEQYF
-,TRBV5-5,TRBJ1-2,TRBD1,TGTGCCAGCAGCCCGTGGACAGGGGGCGCTTACGGTGGCTACACCTTC,CASSPWTGGAYGGYTF
many,TRBV12-3/TRBV12-4,TRBJ1-2,-,TGTGCCAGCAGTTTAGCGGGAGGGTTTGGCTACACCTTC,CASSLAGGFGYTF
-,TRBV29-1,TRBJ2-7,-,TGCAGCGTTGAACACCCGGGACGTAGCTCCTACGAGCAGTACTTC,CSVEHPGRSSYEQYF
many,TRBV5-6,TRBJ1-2,TRBD1,TGTGCCAGCAGCTTGCCGACAGGGGGGAATGGCTACACCTTC,CASSLPTGGNGYTF
few,TRBV7-8,TRBJ2-1,-,TGTGCCAGCAGCTTGCTATGGGGAGACAATGAGCAGTTCTTC,CASSLLWGDNEQFF
-,TRBV2,TRBJ2-5,-,TGTGCCAGCAGTGAAGCGGCAGGGTTGGGGACCCAGTACTTC,CASSEAAGLGTQYF
-,TRBV20-1,TRBJ1-2,TRBD1,TGCAGTGCGTTTAACAGGGACAGTTCCCCTAACTATGGCTACACCTTC,CSAFNRDSSPNYGYTF
few,TRBV27,TRBJ2-5,-,TGTGCCAGCAGTTCCCGTCCGGGGCCTGGGGAAGAGACCCAGTACTTC,CASSSRPGPGEETQYF
-,TRBV28,TRBJ1-1,-,TGTGCCCATGGATCGGCTATGAACACTGAAGCTTTCTTT,CAHGSAMNTEAFF
-,TRBV24-1,TRBJ2-7,-,TGTGCCACCAGTGACCCGGGACCAACCTACGAGCAGTACTTC,CATSDPGPTYEQYF
-,TRBV7-9,TRBJ2-3,-,TGTGCCAGCAGCTTAGTCAACACAGATACGCAGTATTTT,CASSLVNTDTQYF
-,TRBV29-1,TRBJ2-5,TRBD2,TGCAGCTTAATGGGACTAGCGGAAGAGACCCAGTACTTC,CSLMGLAEETQYF
many,TRBV15,TRBJ1-5,-,TGTGCCACCAGCAGAAAAAGGGGGGACCACAGCAATCAGCCCCAGCATTTT,CATSRKRGDHSNQPQHF
few,TRBV30,TRBJ1-3,TRBD1,TGTGCCTGGTCCCGGACAGGCTCTGGAAACACCATATATTTT,CAWSRTGSGNTIYF
once,TRBV15,TRBJ2-6,-,TGTGCCACCAGCGCACCGTGGGGCTATGGCTCTGGGGCCAACGTCCTGACTTTC,CATSAPWGYGSGANVLTF
-,TRBV5-1,TRBJ1-1,TRBD1,TGCGCCAGCCTAGGGGGGACAGGGTCCACTGAAGCTTTCTTT,CASLGGTGSTEAFF